This TCR beta chain was recovered during a study of blood T cell repertoires in COVID-19 (dated by TCRdb to 2020 to 2022). In the study overall: Collaborator samples came from the United States, Italy and Spain and covered acute and convalescent phases of COVID-19. The prospective study material was composed of cDNA or gDNA derived from T cells, B-cell-depleted T cells, or PBMCs. The dataset comprised deeply sampled blood TCRbeta repertoires from subjects exposed to, actively infected with, or recovered from COVID-19. A freely available public database, intended as a resource for researchers studying the immune response to SARS-CoV-2, is where the repertoires were released. The samples were drawn from two sources: the first 160 participants of the ongoing ImmuneRACE study, and 1,254 subjects contributed by 6 global collaborators. A de-identified subject ID, COVID-19 status, age in years and sex were almost always included in the sample metadata. Where available, HLA class I and class II types were obtained from metadata supplied by the sample provider rather than from assay-based typing.

Note on this clone: Its antigen target is currently unknown. No much larger clonotype is one base removed from it; base qualities were not supplied.

General conclusions and limits of the study: The amount of clinical and demographic metadata varied by source and participant and was provided uncurated.

Via the germline V gene, CDR1 is SQVTM and CDR2 ANQGSEA. The CDR3 holds 15 amino acids from the cysteine to the phenylalanine. Here the CDR3 DNA is all that survives: 45 bases in frame from base 1. Germline trimming: 2 bases from V, 0 bases from J; junction bases outside gene matches: 5. In the prospective study, participants were about 18 to 100 years old, resided in under 30 geographic areas of the United States, and were enrolled through a virtual design. Cohort assignment in the prospective study relied on participant-reported clinical history from a screening survey and a study questionnaire. In the prospective study, whole blood, serum and a nasopharyngeal or oropharyngeal swab were collected from each participant by mobile phlebotomists. Participants in the prospective study had the option to provide additional blood draws and questionnaires over an approximately two-month period. Blood samples from the prospective study were shipped frozen or at room temperature prior to DNA extraction.

The immunoSEQ Assay, a bias-controlled multiplex PCR, was used to amplify TCRbeta CDR3 regions from genomic DNA. The published analysis was carried out like this. Within the assay, amplification of reference gene primers was used to estimate how many nucleated cells each sample contained. To quantify the absolute abundance of each unique TCRbeta CDR3 rearrangement, sequence reads were collapsed and filtered. For each sample, productive Simpson clonality was calculated as the square root of Simpson's diversity index across productive rearrangements. In its TCRdb copy, this immuneACCESS table keeps in-frame sequences only and misses some clones. Where compared with another copy, unresolved V genes explain less than half of these, and the others have no known cause. That table supplies the V and J calls and clone size; D and trimming were determined from the DNA. The sample table records about 440,000 clones; 70% to 90% of these occur just once. Of the sample, under 2% is held by the ten largest clones.

The chain was built from TRBV29-1 and TRBJ2-7; the junction holds 9 bases that match TRBD1. The sample was PBMCs or T cells enriched from blood (not recorded which). The receptor was isolated from a woman younger than 35 with acute COVID-19. The sequenced DNA: TGCAGCGTTGAATCCATGACAGGGGGCTCCTACGAGCAGTACTTC. The translation is CSVESMTGGSYEQYF.